The 26 T cell receptor beta chains below all came from one sample that was sequenced in a study of blood T cells in healthy people across ages. A second PCR of 7 to 11 cycles used a sample-barcoded 5' primer and a J-beta primer mix. TCRdb processed the 5' RACE reads anew with MiXCR; each CDR3 protein has one entry. The sample carries about 1.7 million distinct CDR3 sequences, 25% to 30% recorded once. Source material: blood. These receptors were collected from a woman under 40 in good health.

This clonotype was found many times. The chain carries TRBV15 and TRBJ2-7, with D hard to call. The V gene's germline CDR1 is LNHNV and CDR2 YYDKDF (reference sequence). The CDR3 loop spans 12 amino acids. Trimming removed 5 bases at V and 4 bases at J, with 9 bases between. Written as DNA, the CDR3 is TGTGCCACCAGCCGCACCGGTTACGAGCAGTACTTC. Translating it yields CATSRTGYEQYF.

The V and J genes are TRBV10-3 and TRBJ1-1; D not certain. Trimming removed 0 bases from V and 4 bases from J, with 6 bases in between. CDR3 length: 13 residues. The germline V gene encodes CDR1 ENHRY and CDR2 SYGVKD. CDR3 DNA: TGTGCCATCAGTGAGTCGACCCGCACTGAAGCTTTCTTT. Protein: CAISESTRTEAFF.

The chain is built from TRBV6-5 and TRBJ2-3; 10 nucleotides line up with TRBD2. CDR1 and CDR2 (germline): MNHEY, SVGAGI. The J segment lost 4 bases and the V segment lost 5 bases, leaving 6 bases of the junction unmatched. The CDR3 loop spans 15 amino acids. CDR3 nucleotides: TGTGCCAGCAGTCTAGCGGGAGTGCGGTCAGATACGCAGTATTTT. It codes for CASSLAGVRSDTQYF.

The chain is built from TRBV12-3 or TRBV12-4 and TRBJ2-5, with 10 bases that match TRBD2. The CDR3 has 15 residues. The V segment lost 3 bases and the J segment 3 bases; nucleotides outside the gene matches: 4. For the CDR3, the DNA is TGTGCCAGCAGTTTGGAAGCGGGGGGGAAAGAGACCCAGTACTTC. Residues: CASSLEAGGKETQYF.

The rearrangement uses TRBV6-2 or TRBV6-3 and TRBJ1-2; 10 bases map to TRBD1. This CDR3 region has 23 residues. From germline, CDR1 is MNHEY and CDR2 SVGEGT. V was pared by 0 bases and J by 3 bases, with 25 bases of the junction left unmatched. CDR3 sequence reads: CASSYSIPSEGLVGTGVDYGYTF. CDR3 nucleotides: TGTGCCAGCAGTTACTCGATACCCTCGGAGGGTTTGGTAGGGACAGGGGTGGACTATGGCTACACCTTC.

This clonotype showed up just a few times. The chain employs TRBV5-6 and TRBJ2-1, with 7 bases fitting TRBD2. With V trimmed by 4 bases and J by 4 bases, 8 bases remained unmatched. This CDR3 spans 15 amino acids. Germline CDR1 reads SGHDT; CDR2 reads YYEEEE. The CDR3 region is CASSREAGQYNEQFF. DNA of the CDR3: TGTGCCAGCAGCCGCGAAGCGGGGCAATACAATGAGCAGTTCTTC.

The V and J genes are TRBV2 and TRBJ1-1, with a possible D match to TRBD1 (6 bases). The germline V gene has CDR1 SNHLY and CDR2 FYNNEI. This CDR3 comprises 12 residues. Trimming took 9 bases from V and 5 from J, leaving 13 bases between them. The CDR3 region is CARGTSGTEAFF. In DNA form, the CDR3 reads TGTGCCAGAGGGACATCCGGGACTGAAGCTTTCTTT.

The chain carries TRBV9 and TRBJ2-1; 12 positions agree with TRBD2. Per the germline V gene, CDR1 is SGDLS and CDR2 is YYNGEE. The trim removed 0 bases at V and 9 bases at J, leaving 4 bases unmatched. The CDR3 consists of 15 residues. The CDR3 DNA reads as TGTGCCAGCAGCGTAGCTAGCGGGGGGGCGGTTGAGCAGTTCTTC. This sequence encodes CASSVASGGAVEQFF. Variable domain in full (rest from reference TRBV9 and TRBJ2-1): DSGVTQTPKHLITATGQRVTLRCSPRSGDLSVYWYQQSLDQGLQFLIQYYNGEERAKGNILERFSAQQFPDLHSELNLSSLELGDSALYFCASSVASGGAVEQFFGPGTRLTVL.

The J gene is TRBJ2-7, the V gene TRBV20-1; 8 bases match TRBD1. The CDR3 is 14 residues long. The J segment lost 2 bases and the V segment lost 5 bases, leaving 8 bases of the junction unmatched. Germline CDR1 is DFQATT and CDR2 is SNEGSKA (reference sequence). In nucleotides, the CDR3 is TGCAGTGCTCTCCGGACAGGGAGCGCCTACGAGCAGTACTTC. This encodes CSALRTGSAYEQYF.

Concerning this clonotype itself: This may be a read error, as it is one base from a much larger clone. The chain carries TRBV12-3 or TRBV12-4 and TRBJ2-1, with 11 nucleotides matching TRBD1. The length of the CDR3 is 16 residues. The CDR3 coding sequence is TGTGCCAGCAGTTTGTCTGGACAGGGGGCTTACAATGGGCAGTTCTTC. Protein product: CASSLSGQGAYNGQFF.

This clonotype was detected a few times. The chain links TRBV2 to TRBJ2-3; no reliable D call. V was pared by 7 bases and J by 0 bases, with 11 bases between. CDR1 is SNHLY and CDR2 is FYNNEI in the germline V gene. The CDR3 spans 14 residues. The CDR3 DNA follows: TGTGCCAGCATGAACCAGCCCAGCACAGATACGCAGTATTTT. Translation: CASMNQPSTDTQYF.

The chain combines TRBV5-1 with TRBJ1-6, with a possible D match to TRBD1 (6 bases). The germline V gene encodes CDR1 SGHRS and CDR2 YFSETQ. This CDR3 has 13 residues. V lost 8 bases to trimming and J lost 3 bases, with 9 bases between them. The CDR3 coding sequence is TGCGCCAGTGCACAGGGCTATAATTCACCCCTCCACTTT. It yields the protein CASAQGYNSPLHF.

This clonotype was counted between two and nine times. V is TRBV5-6 and J is TRBJ1-5; the D gene is possibly TRBD1 (5 bases). Per germline, CDR1 SGHDT and CDR2 YYEEEE. This CDR3 is 14 amino acids long. Trimming took off 0 bases at V and 9 bases at J, with 13 bases between the two ends. This CDR3 reads CASSLGHGTRPQHF. In DNA form, the CDR3 reads TGTGCCAGCAGCTTGGGACACGGGACGAGGCCCCAGCATTTT. The whole variable domain, remainder taken from reference TRBV5-6 and TRBJ1-5, is DAGVTQSPTHLIKTRGQQVTLRCSPKSGHDTVSWYQQALGQGPQFIFQYYEEEERQRGNFPDRFSGHQFPNYSSELNVNALLLGDSALYLCASSLGHGTRPQHFGDGTRLSIL.

This clonotype was seen many times. V usage is TRBV6-6 and J usage is TRBJ2-5; D gene unclear. CDR1 and CDR2 (germline): MNHNY, SVGAGI (reference sequence). The CDR3 has 14 residues. V was trimmed by 6 bases and J by 5 bases, leaving 16 bases between them. The CDR3 DNA sequence: TGTGCCAGCAGAGCAGACGGTGTGTGGGAGACCCAGTACTTC. Translation gives CASRADGVWETQYF.

This chain joins TRBV10-3 and TRBJ2-7; D may correspond to TRBD1 or TRBD2 (5 bases each). This CDR3 has 14 residues. Deletions cut 5 bases from V and 0 bases from J, with 11 bases between. The germline V gene has CDR1 ENHRY and CDR2 SYGVKD. CDR3 protein: CAISRGASSYEQYF. The CDR3 coding sequence is TGTGCCATCAGTAGAGGGGCAAGCTCCTACGAGCAGTACTTC.

This clonotype was found a few times. The chain carries TRBV20-1 and TRBJ2-7; 7 bases align to TRBD2. The CDR3 has 14 residues. CDR1 DFQATT and CDR2 SNEGSKA come from the germline V gene (reference sequence). J lost 5 bases, V lost 3 bases, and 10 bases had no gene match. The CDR3 reads CSASRGGHANEQYF. As DNA, the CDR3 is TGCAGTGCTAGTCGCGGGGGTCATGCCAACGAGCAGTACTTC.

The rearrangement links TRBV12-3 or TRBV12-4 to TRBJ1-5; D possibly corresponds to TRBD1 (5 bases). CDR3 length equals 14 residues. V lost 5 bases, J lost 1 base, and 9 bases lay in between. The CDR3 loop reads CASSRGRSNQPQHF. DNA of the CDR3: TGTGCCAGCAGTCGGGGCCGAAGCAATCAGCCCCAGCATTTT.

This clonotype showed up just a few times. The chain employs TRBV20-1 and TRBJ2-1, with 13 bases aligning to TRBD2. This CDR3 spans 17 amino acids. The junction had 9 bases not matched to a gene; V was cut back by 1 base and J by 6 bases. Germline V lookup: CDR1 DFQATT, CDR2 SNEGSKA (reference sequence). CDR3 loop: CSARGTSGSERANEQFF. The CDR3 DNA reads TGCAGTGCTAGAGGGACTAGCGGGAGTGAAAGGGCCAATGAGCAGTTCTTC.

This rearrangement joins TRBV20-1 to TRBJ2-7; D unresolved. The germline CDR1 and CDR2 sequences are DFQATT and SNEGSKA (reference sequence). CDR3 size: 12 residues. Trimming pared 7 bases from V and 7 bases from J, leaving 17 bases between. This chain's CDR3 is CSVTGPAEEQYF. The CDR3 DNA sequence: TGCAGTGTTACGGGCCCCGCTGAAGAGCAGTACTTC.

As for this clonotype: The CDR3 does not close with the conserved phenylalanine or tryptophan, likely indicating a read error. The rearrangement links TRBV3-1 to TRBJ1-1; D unresolved. Per germline, CDR1 LGHDT and CDR2 YNNKEL (reference sequence). The V and J ends lost 8 bases and 3 bases respectively, with 7 bases between them. The CDR3 contains 11 residues. The CDR3 DNA is TGTGCCAGCTCCTTTGACACTGAAGCTTTCATT. The encoded protein is CASSFDTEAFI.

The V and J genes are TRBV25-1 and TRBJ1-5; D is undetermined. The germline gives CDR1 MGHDK, CDR2 SYGVNS. V was clipped by 10 bases and J by 10 bases, with 20 bases between them. The CDR3 is made up of 13 amino acids. CDR3 loop: CANPPARLVPQHF. In nucleotides, the CDR3 is TGTGCCAACCCCCCGGCCAGGTTGGTTCCCCAGCATTTT.

The rearrangement links TRBV5-6 to TRBJ1-1, with TRBD1 as a possible D gene (5 bases). The length of the CDR3 is 13 residues. The V end lost 5 bases, the J end lost 7 bases, and 15 bases lay between the germline ends. Germline V gives CDR1 SGHDT, CDR2 YYEEEE. The CDR3: CASSVGRGNEAFF. Written as DNA, the CDR3 is TGTGCCAGCAGTGTCGGACGGGGGAATGAAGCTTTCTTT.

As concerns this clonotype: One junction end does not reproduce the germline sequence, and a read error may be involved. J is TRBJ2-7 and V is TRBV12-3 or TRBV12-4; maybe TRBD1 (7 bases). CDR3 length equals 13 residues. CDR3 DNA sequence: TGTGCCAACAGTGCGGGACAGAGCAACGAGCAGTACTTC. Translated: CANSAGQSNEQYF.

The J gene is TRBJ1-1, the V gene TRBV12-3 or TRBV12-4; no reliable D call. V lost 5 bases and J lost 1, with 14 bases in between. This CDR3 region has 15 residues. CDR3 residues: CASSRDGNQNTEAFF. The CDR3 DNA reads as TGTGCCAGCAGTCGCGACGGCAACCAGAACACTGAAGCTTTCTTT.

Note on this clonotype: With a much larger clone just one base away, this may be a read error. The chain recombines TRBV29-1 with TRBJ2-1; possibly TRBD2 for D (7 bases). The CDR3 runs 15 residues. Germline assignment: CDR1 SQVTM and CDR2 ANQGSEA. The CDR3 nucleotides are TGCGGCGTTGAAAAGGGGGGGGCCGGAGGGACTGGGCAGTTCTTC. This codes for CGVEKGGAGGTGQFF.

The V gene is TRBV2, the J gene TRBJ1-2; the match to TRBD1 covers 9 bases. The trim removed 8 bases at V and 9 bases at J, leaving 16 bases unmatched. CDR3 length: 15 residues. CDR1 is SNHLY, CDR2 FYNNEI, per germline. The CDR3 nucleotides are TGTGCCAGCCGCGAACAGGGACAGGGCCTTTATAGCTACACCTTC. This codes for CASREQGQGLYSYTF.